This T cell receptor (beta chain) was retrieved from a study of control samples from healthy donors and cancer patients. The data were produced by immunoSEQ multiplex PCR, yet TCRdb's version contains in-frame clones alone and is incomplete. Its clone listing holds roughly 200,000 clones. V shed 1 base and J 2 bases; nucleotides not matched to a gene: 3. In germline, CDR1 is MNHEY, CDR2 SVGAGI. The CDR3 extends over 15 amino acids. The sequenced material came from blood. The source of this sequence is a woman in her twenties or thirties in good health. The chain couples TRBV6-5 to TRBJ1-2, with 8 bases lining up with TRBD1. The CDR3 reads CASSYWTGINYGYTF. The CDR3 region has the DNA TGTGCCAGCAGTTACTGGACAGGGATCAACTATGGCTACACCTTC.